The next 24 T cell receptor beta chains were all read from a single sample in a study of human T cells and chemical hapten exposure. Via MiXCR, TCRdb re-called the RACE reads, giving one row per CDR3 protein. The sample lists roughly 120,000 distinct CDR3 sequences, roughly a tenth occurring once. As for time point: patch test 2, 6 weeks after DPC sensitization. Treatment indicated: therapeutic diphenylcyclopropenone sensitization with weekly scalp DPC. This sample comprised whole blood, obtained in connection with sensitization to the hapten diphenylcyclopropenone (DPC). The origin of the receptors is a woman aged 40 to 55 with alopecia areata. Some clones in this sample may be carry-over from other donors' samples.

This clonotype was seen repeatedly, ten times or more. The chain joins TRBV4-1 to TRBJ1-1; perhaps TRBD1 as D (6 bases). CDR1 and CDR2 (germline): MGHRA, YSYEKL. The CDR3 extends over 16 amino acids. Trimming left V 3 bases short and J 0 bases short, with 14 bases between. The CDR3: CASSHLPGQLNTEAFF. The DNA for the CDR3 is TGCGCCAGCAGCCACCTACCGGGACAATTGAACACTGAAGCTTTCTTT.

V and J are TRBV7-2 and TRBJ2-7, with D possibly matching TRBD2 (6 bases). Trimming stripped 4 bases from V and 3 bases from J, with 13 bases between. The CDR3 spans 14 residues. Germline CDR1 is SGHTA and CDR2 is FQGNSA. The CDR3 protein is CASSSTRLGYEQYF. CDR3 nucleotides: TGTGCCAGCAGCTCGACGAGACTAGGCTACGAGCAGTACTTC.

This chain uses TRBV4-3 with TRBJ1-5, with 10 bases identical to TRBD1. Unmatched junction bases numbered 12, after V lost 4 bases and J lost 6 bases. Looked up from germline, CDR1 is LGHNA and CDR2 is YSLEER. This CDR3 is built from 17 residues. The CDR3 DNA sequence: TGCGCCAGCAGCCCCGACAGGGGGCGCGTGAGTATTCAGCCCCAGCATTTT. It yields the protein CASSPDRGRVSIQPQHF.

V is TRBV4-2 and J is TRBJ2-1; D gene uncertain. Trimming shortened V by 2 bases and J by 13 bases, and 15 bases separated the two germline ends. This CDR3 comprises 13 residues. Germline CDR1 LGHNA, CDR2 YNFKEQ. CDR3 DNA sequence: TGTGCCAGCAGCCAACGCGAAGGGTCCCCCCAGTTCTTC. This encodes CASSQREGSPQFF.

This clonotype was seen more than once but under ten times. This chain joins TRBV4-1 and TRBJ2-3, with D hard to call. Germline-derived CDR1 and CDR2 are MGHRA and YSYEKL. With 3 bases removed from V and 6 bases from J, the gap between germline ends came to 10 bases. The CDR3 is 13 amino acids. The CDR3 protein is CASSQGFGDTQYF. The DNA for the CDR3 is TGCGCCAGCAGCCAGGGTTTTGGGGATACGCAGTATTTT.

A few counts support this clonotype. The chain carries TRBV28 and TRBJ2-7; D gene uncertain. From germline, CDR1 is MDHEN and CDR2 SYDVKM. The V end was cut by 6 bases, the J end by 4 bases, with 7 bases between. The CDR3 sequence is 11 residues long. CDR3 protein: CASRTFYEQYF. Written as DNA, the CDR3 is TGTGCCAGCAGGACTTTTTACGAGCAGTACTTC.

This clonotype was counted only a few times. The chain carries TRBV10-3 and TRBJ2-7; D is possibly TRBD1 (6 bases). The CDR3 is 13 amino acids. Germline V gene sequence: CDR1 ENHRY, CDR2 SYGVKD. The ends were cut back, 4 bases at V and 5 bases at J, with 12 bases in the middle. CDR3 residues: CAISGHRVDEQYF. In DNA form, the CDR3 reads TGTGCCATCAGTGGGCACAGGGTGGACGAGCAGTACTTC.

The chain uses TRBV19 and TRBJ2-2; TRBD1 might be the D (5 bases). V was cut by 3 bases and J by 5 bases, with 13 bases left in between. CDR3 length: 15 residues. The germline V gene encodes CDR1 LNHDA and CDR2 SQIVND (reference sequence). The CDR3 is CASSILQGRTGELFF. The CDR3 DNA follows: TGTGCCAGTAGTATCCTCCAGGGTAGGACCGGGGAGCTGTTTTTT. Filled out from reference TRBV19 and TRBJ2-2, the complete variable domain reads DGGITQSPKYLFRKEGQNVTLSCEQNLNHDAMYWYRQDPGQGLRLIYYSQIVNDFQKGDIAEGYSVSREKKESFPLTVTSAQKNPTAFYLCASSILQGRTGELFFGEGSRLTVL.

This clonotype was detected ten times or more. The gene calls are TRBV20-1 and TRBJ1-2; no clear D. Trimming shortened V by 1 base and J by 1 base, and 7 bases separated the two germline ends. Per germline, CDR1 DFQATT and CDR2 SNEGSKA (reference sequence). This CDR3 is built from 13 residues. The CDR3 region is CSARGADNYGYTF. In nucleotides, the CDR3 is TGCAGTGCTAGAGGGGCAGATAACTATGGCTACACCTTC.

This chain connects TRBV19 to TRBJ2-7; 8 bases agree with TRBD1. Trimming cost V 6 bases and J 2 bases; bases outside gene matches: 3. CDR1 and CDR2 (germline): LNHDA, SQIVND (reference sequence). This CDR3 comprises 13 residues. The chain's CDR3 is CASRDRVTYEQYF. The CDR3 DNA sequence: TGTGCCAGTAGGGACAGGGTGACCTACGAGCAGTACTTC.

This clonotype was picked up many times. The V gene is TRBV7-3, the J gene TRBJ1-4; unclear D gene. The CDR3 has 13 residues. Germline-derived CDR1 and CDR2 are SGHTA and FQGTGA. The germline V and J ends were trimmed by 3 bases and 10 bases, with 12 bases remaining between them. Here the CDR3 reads CASSLANGGKLFF. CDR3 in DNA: TGTGCCAGCAGCTTGGCCAACGGTGGAAAACTGTTTTTT.

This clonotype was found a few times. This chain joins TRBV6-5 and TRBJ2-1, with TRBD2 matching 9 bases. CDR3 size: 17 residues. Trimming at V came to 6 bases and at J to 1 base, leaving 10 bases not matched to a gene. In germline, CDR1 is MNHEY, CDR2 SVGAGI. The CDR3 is CASSPVSGGTSYNEQFF. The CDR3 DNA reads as TGTGCCAGCAGCCCCGTAAGCGGGGGGACGTCCTACAATGAGCAGTTCTTC.

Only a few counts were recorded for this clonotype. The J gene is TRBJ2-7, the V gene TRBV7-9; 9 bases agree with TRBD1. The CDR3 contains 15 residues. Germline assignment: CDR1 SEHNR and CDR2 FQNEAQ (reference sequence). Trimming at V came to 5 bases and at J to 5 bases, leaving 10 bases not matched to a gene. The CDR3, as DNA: TGTGCCAGCAGCGCGGGACAGGGCAGGATGGACGAGCAGTACTTC. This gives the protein CASSAGQGRMDEQYF.

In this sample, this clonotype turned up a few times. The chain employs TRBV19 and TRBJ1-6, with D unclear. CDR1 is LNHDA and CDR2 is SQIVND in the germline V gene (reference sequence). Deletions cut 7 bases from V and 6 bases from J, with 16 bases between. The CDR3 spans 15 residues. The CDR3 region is CASTRSPNPNSPLHF. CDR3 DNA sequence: TGTGCCAGTACGCGCAGCCCTAACCCTAATTCACCCCTCCACTTT.

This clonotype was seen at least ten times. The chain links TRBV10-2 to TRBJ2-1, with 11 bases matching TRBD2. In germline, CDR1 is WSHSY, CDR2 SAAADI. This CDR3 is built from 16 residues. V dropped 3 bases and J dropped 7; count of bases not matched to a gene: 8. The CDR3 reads CASSDVVAGGLNEQFF. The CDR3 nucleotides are TGCGCCAGCAGTGATGTCGTAGCGGGGGGGCTAAATGAGCAGTTCTTC.

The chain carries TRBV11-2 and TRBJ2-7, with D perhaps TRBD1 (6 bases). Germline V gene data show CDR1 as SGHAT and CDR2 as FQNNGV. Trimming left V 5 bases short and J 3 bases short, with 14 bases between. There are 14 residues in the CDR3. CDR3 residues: CASSLQTGNYEQYF. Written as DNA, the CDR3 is TGTGCCAGCAGCCTTCAGACAGGAAACTACGAGCAGTACTTC.

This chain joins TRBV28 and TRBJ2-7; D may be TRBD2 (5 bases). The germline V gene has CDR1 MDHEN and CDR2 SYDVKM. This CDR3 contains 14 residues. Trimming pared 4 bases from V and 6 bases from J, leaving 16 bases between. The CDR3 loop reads CASSSSGEGFEQYF. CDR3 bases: TGTGCCAGCAGTTCATCCGGGGAAGGCTTCGAGCAGTACTTC.

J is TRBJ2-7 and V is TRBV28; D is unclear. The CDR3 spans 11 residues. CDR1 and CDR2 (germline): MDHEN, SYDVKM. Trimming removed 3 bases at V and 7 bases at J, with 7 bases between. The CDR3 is CASSFRNEQYF. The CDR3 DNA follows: TGTGCCAGCAGTTTTAGGAATGAGCAGTACTTC.

Here the CDR3 reads CASSLVIQETQYF. DNA for the CDR3: TGTGCCAGCAGCTTGGTCATACAAGAGACCCAGTACTTC. The rearrangement joins TRBV5-5 to TRBJ2-5, with D unresolved. Trimming took off 0 bases at V and 2 bases at J, with 5 bases between the two ends. The CDR3 consists of 13 residues. The germline V gene has CDR1 SGHKS and CDR2 YYEKEE (reference sequence).

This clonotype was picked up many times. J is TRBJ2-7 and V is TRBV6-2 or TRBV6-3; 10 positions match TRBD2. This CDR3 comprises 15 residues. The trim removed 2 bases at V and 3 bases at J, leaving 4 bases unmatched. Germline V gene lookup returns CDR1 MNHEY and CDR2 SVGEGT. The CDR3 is CASSYPSGGDYEQYF. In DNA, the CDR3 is TGTGCCAGCAGTTACCCTAGCGGGGGAGACTACGAGCAGTACTTC.

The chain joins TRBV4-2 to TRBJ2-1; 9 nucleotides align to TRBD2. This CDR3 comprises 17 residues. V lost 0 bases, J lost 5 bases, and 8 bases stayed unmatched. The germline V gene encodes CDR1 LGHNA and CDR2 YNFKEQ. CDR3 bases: TGTGCCAGCAGCCAAGATCTGCGGGGGGGCCGCGACAATGAGCAGTTCTTC. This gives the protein CASSQDLRGGRDNEQFF.

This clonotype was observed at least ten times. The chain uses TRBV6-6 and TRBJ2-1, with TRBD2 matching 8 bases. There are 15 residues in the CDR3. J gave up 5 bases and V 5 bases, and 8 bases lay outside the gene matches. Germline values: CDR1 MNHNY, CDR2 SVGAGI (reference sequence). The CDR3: CASSPGRGADNEQFF. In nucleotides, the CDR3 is TGTGCCAGCAGTCCGGGGCGGGGGGCCGACAATGAGCAGTTCTTC.

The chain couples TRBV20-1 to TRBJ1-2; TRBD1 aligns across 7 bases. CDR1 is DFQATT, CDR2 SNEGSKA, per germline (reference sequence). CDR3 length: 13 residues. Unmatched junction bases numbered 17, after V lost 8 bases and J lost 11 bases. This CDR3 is CSSFRTGSEKYTF. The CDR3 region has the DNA TGCAGTTCATTCAGGACAGGCTCCGAGAAATACACCTTC.

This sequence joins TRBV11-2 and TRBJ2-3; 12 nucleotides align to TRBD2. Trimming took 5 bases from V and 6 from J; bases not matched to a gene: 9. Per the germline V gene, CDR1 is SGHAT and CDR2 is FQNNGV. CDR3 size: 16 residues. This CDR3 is CASSLGASGGADTQYF. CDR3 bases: TGTGCCAGCAGCCTGGGCGCTAGCGGGGGGGCGGATACGCAGTATTTT.